The entry below describes one T cell receptor (beta chain). The data belong to a study of control samples from healthy donors and cancer patients. The germline CDR1 and CDR2 sequences are SNHLY and FYNNEI. This CDR3 comprises 12 residues. Trimming stripped 2 bases from V and 3 bases from J, with 4 bases between. The repertoire was sequenced with immunoSEQ multiplex PCR; TCRdb's copy has only in-frame clones and lacks some. The sample lists around 200,000 clones, about 94% occurring once. This TCR was recovered from a middle-aged man in good health. Sequencing was performed on blood. The chain employs TRBV2 and TRBJ1-2; D is ambiguous. The DNA of the CDR3 is TGTGCCAGCAGTGAACAGGACTATGGCTACACCTTC. Protein: CASSEQDYGYTF.